Below, 8 T cell receptor beta chains from the same sample are listed, as sequenced in a study of circulating CD8 cells and anti-PD-1 response in melanoma. Each library started from around 14 ng of total RNA using the QIAseq Immune Repertoire TCR panel. One entry per CDR3 protein, called by TCRdb with MiXCR from the reads. The table has roughly 200 distinct CDR3 sequences, under 9.5% seen once; the top ten hold 65% to 90%. From live CD3+CD8+TCRalphabeta+ cells, four PD-1 and/or TIGIT subsets were sorted. Source: CD8+ T cells from PBMCs, taken at baseline or after one month of anti-PD-1 therapy (not recorded which). The receptors derive from a human donor with melanoma.

This clonotype rates as medium-sized. At one end, the junction sequence differs from germline, possibly due to a read error. The chain employs TRBV9 and TRBJ1-2; D is unresolved. The CDR3 is made up of 12 amino acids. The germline gives CDR1 SGDLS, CDR2 YYNGEE. CDR3 loop: CASSVEERTYLF. For the CDR3, the DNA is TGTGCCAGCAGCGTCGAAGAGAGGACTTACCTCTTC.

The chain has TRBV13 and TRBJ2-1; D is perhaps TRBD1 (5 bases). The V gene lost 1 base and the J gene lost 5 bases, with 12 bases spanning the gap. Germline V CDR1 and CDR2: PRHDT, FYEKMQ (reference sequence). The CDR3 spans 15 residues. CDR3: CASSLDRIRNNEQFF. In nucleotides, the CDR3 is TGTGCCAGCAGCTTAGACAGGATTAGAAACAATGAGCAGTTCTTC.

This clonotype showed up just a few times. The V call is TRBV20-1, the J call TRBJ2-5, with TRBD1 matching over 9 bases. The CDR3 extends over 12 amino acids. The V gene's germline CDR1 is DFQATT and CDR2 SNEGSKA (reference sequence). Trimming removed 5 bases from V and 6 bases from J; junction bases left unmatched: 4. The CDR3 sequence: CSAGQGTQTQYF. CDR3 in DNA: TGCAGTGCTGGACAGGGGACGCAGACCCAGTACTTC.

Judged by abundance, this clonotype is large (0.1 to 1%). This chain joins TRBV7-3 and TRBJ2-6; D possibly matches TRBD1 or TRBD2 (5 bases each). This CDR3 region has 16 residues. The V gene lost 2 bases and the J gene lost 4 bases, with 12 bases spanning the gap. Germline assignment: CDR1 SGHTA and CDR2 FQGTGA. The CDR3 DNA sequence: TGTGCCAGCAGCTTACGGGGCTCGGCCGGGGCCAACGTCCTGACTTTC. Translating gives CASSLRGSAGANVLTF.

In regard to this clonotype: This clone may be a read error of a much larger clone one base away. J is TRBJ2-7 and V is TRBV29-1, with 7 nucleotides matching TRBD1. Germline V lookup: CDR1 SQVTM, CDR2 ANQGSEA. This CDR3 contains 15 residues. This CDR3 reads CSVGTARKFPYERYF. DNA for the CDR3: TGCAGCGTCGGGACAGCCCGTAAATTTCCCTACGAGCGGTACTTC.

The V call is TRBV20-1, the J call TRBJ2-3; no reliable D call. The CDR3 sequence is 13 residues long. CDR1 and CDR2 (germline): DFQATT, SNEGSKA (reference sequence). CDR3 region: CPADTWSTDTQYF. CDR3 nucleotides: TGCCCCGCTGATACATGGTCCACAGATACGCAGTATTTT.

In its sample, this clonotype ranks as medium-sized. CDR3 DNA: TGTGCCAGCAGCGCCTTAGGGGCTTTCTTT. Protein: CASSALGAFF. V gene TRBV2 combines with J gene TRBJ1-1; D remains unclear. V was pared by 6 bases and J by 11 bases, with 10 bases between. CDR1 and CDR2 from the germline V gene are SNHLY and FYNNEI. The CDR3 extends over 10 amino acids.

About this clonotype: Possible read error: a much larger clone is one base away. This chain links TRBV27 with TRBJ2-1; D unclear. This CDR3 has 12 residues. Germline assignment: CDR1 MNHEY and CDR2 SMNVEV (reference sequence). The CDR3 reads CTSSSTDNEQFF. The CDR3 nucleotides read TGTACCAGCAGTTCCACAGACAATGAGCAGTTCTTC.